These 32 T cell receptor beta chains came from one sample sequenced in a study of metastatic and nonmetastatic thyroid tumors. From the PCR reads, TCRdb re-called clones with MiXCR. The table lists 30,000 to 40,000 clones, approximately 20% of them singletons. Patients had received no treatment of any kind before thyroid surgery. Sample: blood. The receptors were sampled from a female donor with papillary thyroid cancer or a benign thyroid nodule (not recorded which). Some clones in this sample may be carry-over from other donors' samples.

This clone has ten or more counts. CDR3 DNA sequence: TGTGCCAGCAGTGAGCTAGCGGGAAACCCCAATGAGCAGTTCTTC. Amino acid sequence: CASSELAGNPNEQFF. The chain uses TRBV6-4 and TRBJ2-1; 9 bases map to TRBD2. In germline, CDR1 is MRHNA, CDR2 SNTAGT. The CDR3 contains 15 residues. V shed 3 bases and J 6 bases; nucleotides not matched to a gene: 6.

This clone has a handful of counts. CDR3 loop: CATSREGTGGRRTEAFF. The CDR3 DNA reads TGTGCCACCAGCAGAGAAGGCACAGGGGGCCGGAGAACTGAAGCTTTCTTT. This chain links TRBV15 with TRBJ1-1; TRBD1 matches at 9 bases. The CDR3 loop spans 17 amino acids. J lost 5 bases, V lost 0 bases, and 10 bases had no gene match. The germline gives CDR1 LNHNV, CDR2 YYDKDF (reference sequence).

This clone has at least ten counts. This sequence joins TRBV7-6 and TRBJ2-7; D perhaps matches TRBD2 (6 bases). V was shortened by 1 base and J by 7 bases, with 11 bases between the two germline ends. Germline V gene sequence: CDR1 SGHVS, CDR2 FNYEAQ. The CDR3 extends over 13 amino acids. The CDR3 coding sequence is TGTGCCAGCAGCTTAGGCCCCGGAGGGGAGCAGTACTTC. Translated: CASSLGPGGEQYF.

This chain uses TRBV28 with TRBJ2-2; 8 positions match TRBD2. The CDR3 is made up of 13 amino acids. J was trimmed by 10 bases and V by 5 bases; bases with no gene match: 6. The V gene's germline CDR1 is MDHEN and CDR2 SYDVKM. The CDR3 loop reads CASSPPRGVELFF. In nucleotides, the CDR3 is TGTGCCAGCAGTCCCCCGCGGGGGGTGGAGCTGTTTTTT. The entire variable domain, with the rest obtained from reference TRBV28 and TRBJ2-2, is as follows: DVKVTQSSRYLVKRTGEKVFLECVQDMDHENMFWYRQDPGLGLRLIYFSYDVKMKEKGDIPEGYSVSREKKERFSLILESASTNQTSMYLCASSPPRGVELFFGEGSRLTVL.

This clone was observed a few times. The V call is TRBV12-3 or TRBV12-4, the J call TRBJ2-7; D call uncertain. V lost 9 bases and J lost 2, with 14 bases in between. This CDR3 contains 13 residues. CDR3 sequence: CASALVGAYEQYF. The DNA for the CDR3 is TGTGCCAGTGCCTTGGTAGGCGCCTACGAGCAGTACTTC.

This rearrangement joins TRBV20-1 to TRBJ1-2; TRBD1 agrees at 8 bases. The CDR3 runs 13 residues. Per germline, CDR1 DFQATT and CDR2 SNEGSKA (reference sequence). The V gene end was trimmed by 1 base and the J gene end by 7 bases; junction bases not matched to a gene: 5. Written as DNA, the CDR3 is TGCAGTGCTAGAGCCAGGGGGCTTGGTGGCTACACCTTC. This codes for CSARARGLGGYTF.

There are many counts of this clone. CDR3 nucleotide sequence: TGTGCCAGCAGCCACCTAGGAGGGATCAACGAGCAGTACTTC. It is translated as CASSHLGGINEQYF. The chain recombines TRBV3-1 with TRBJ2-7, with D perhaps matching TRBD2 (6 bases). In germline, CDR1 is LGHDT, CDR2 YNNKEL (reference sequence). The CDR3 has 14 residues. Trimming removed 3 bases from V and 5 bases from J, with 14 bases in between.

A few counts support this clone. This sequence joins TRBV28 and TRBJ2-7, with 8 bases matching TRBD1. This CDR3 contains 13 residues. Trimming removed 7 bases from V and 3 bases from J; junction bases left unmatched: 5. Germline V gene data show CDR1 as MDHEN and CDR2 as SYDVKM. The CDR3 bases are TGTGCCAGCAATCCGACAGGGGACTACGAGCAGTACTTC. Translated, it gives CASNPTGDYEQYF.

The chain couples TRBV6-2 or TRBV6-3 to TRBJ2-2; D unresolved. Deletions cut 6 bases from V and 1 base from J, with 12 bases between. CDR1 MNHEY and CDR2 SVGEGT come from the germline V gene. The CDR3 has 15 amino acids. The chain's CDR3 is CASSLESGNTGELFF. The CDR3 nucleotides are TGTGCCAGCAGCTTAGAGTCCGGGAACACCGGGGAGCTGTTTTTT.

The sample holds many counts of this clone. The CDR3 DNA reads as TGCGCCACATCTCTGGGGCAGCAAGAGACCCAGTACTTC. Its translation is CATSLGQQETQYF. This chain connects TRBV5-1 to TRBJ2-5; D is perhaps TRBD1 (5 bases). The ends were cut back, 9 bases at V and 2 bases at J, with 14 bases in the middle. CDR1 and CDR2 (germline): SGHRS, YFSETQ. CDR3 length equals 13 residues.

This chain connects TRBV5-1 to TRBJ2-1; 9 bases match TRBD2. The CDR3 consists of 15 residues. Germline CDR1 SGHRS, CDR2 YFSETQ. After removal of 3 bases from V and 6 bases from J, the junction contained 7 bases not matched to a gene. The CDR3 bases are TGCGCCAGCAGCTCTGGACTAGCGCTAAGCAATGAGCAGTTCTTC. It specifies CASSSGLALSNEQFF.

This clone was seen many times. The V call is TRBV3-1, the J call TRBJ2-1, with TRBD2 as a possible D gene (6 bases). CDR3 length equals 14 residues. Between the trimmed V and J ends, which lost 1 base and 7 bases, there was a span of 11 bases. CDR1 and CDR2 from the germline V gene are LGHDT and YNNKEL (reference sequence). The CDR3 DNA follows: TGTGCCAGCAGCCAAGGACTAGTCGTTAATGAGCAGTTCTTC. Its translation is CASSQGLVVNEQFF.

The chain employs TRBV20-1 and TRBJ1-1, with TRBD1 as a possible D gene (6 bases). CDR3 size: 13 residues. Looked up from germline, CDR1 is DFQATT and CDR2 is SNEGSKA (reference sequence). Trimming took off 4 bases at V and 1 base at J, with 10 bases between the two ends. The CDR3 DNA reads as TGCAGTGCTACGACAGGTCGGAACACTGAAGCTTTCTTT. Translation gives CSATTGRNTEAFF.

This clone has ten or more counts. The CDR3 DNA is TGTGCCAGCGCGGTCAGCACAGATACGCAGTATTTT. It translates to CASAVSTDTQYF. The chain carries TRBV2 and TRBJ2-3; D is undetermined. The CDR3 contains 12 residues. The V end was cut by 8 bases, the J end by 0 bases, with 6 bases between. CDR1 SNHLY and CDR2 FYNNEI come from the germline V gene.

This clone was detected ten times or more. The CDR3 sequence is CASSVESTDTQYF. Written as DNA, the CDR3 is TGTGCCAGCAGCGTAGAGAGCACAGATACGCAGTATTTT. The chain has TRBV9 and TRBJ2-3; D uncertain. Germline values: CDR1 SGDLS, CDR2 YYNGEE. V lost 0 bases and J lost 0, with 2 bases in between. The CDR3 sequence is 13 residues long.

This clone was observed at least ten times. The genes are TRBV2 and TRBJ2-7; no clear D. This CDR3 has 14 amino acids. Germline-derived CDR1 and CDR2 are SNHLY and FYNNEI. The V end lost 8 bases, the J end lost 4 bases, and 18 bases lay between the germline ends. CDR3 sequence: CASRADPHHYEQYF. Written as DNA, the CDR3 is TGTGCCAGCCGGGCGGACCCACACCATTACGAGCAGTACTTC.

Only a few counts were recorded for this clone. The chain employs TRBV6-1 and TRBJ2-2; D gene ambiguous. V was cut by 8 bases and J by 5 bases, with 15 bases left in between. The germline CDR1 and CDR2 sequences are MNHNS and SASEGT. This CDR3 is built from 14 residues. This chain's CDR3 is CASRPQIFTGELFF. CDR3 bases: TGTGCCAGCCGTCCTCAGATATTTACCGGGGAGCTGTTTTTT.

Turning to this clone: Just one base apart from a much larger clone, this may be a read error. The chain carries TRBV4-3 and TRBJ2-1, with a weak D call TRBD2 (6 bases). V lost 4 bases to trimming and J lost 12 bases, with 16 bases between them. Germline CDR1 is LGHNA and CDR2 is YSLEER. There are 13 residues in the CDR3. CDR3 residues: CASSPPDRRVQFF. The CDR3 DNA reads TGCGCCAGCAGCCCCCCAGACCGGAGGGTGCAGTTCTTC.

V is TRBV11-3 and J is TRBJ2-2; TRBD2 might be the D (6 bases). V lost 3 bases and J 4 bases, leaving 9 bases between the germline ends. The CDR3 contains 14 residues. Germline CDR1 is SGHNT and CDR2 is YENEEA. The CDR3: CASSFQGGTGELFF. In DNA, the CDR3 is TGTGCCAGCAGCTTCCAGGGAGGCACCGGGGAGCTGTTTTTT.

With respect to this clone: The junction and the germline gene differ at one end; a read error may be behind it. CDR3 region: CSAKNPSGPHYEKYF. Written as DNA, the CDR3 is TGCAGTGCTAAGAACCCTAGCGGGCCCCACTACGAGAAGTACTTC. The chain is built from TRBV20-1 and TRBJ2-7; the match to TRBD2 covers 8 bases. The germline gives CDR1 DFQATT, CDR2 SNEGSKA (reference sequence). This CDR3 region has 15 residues.

This clone was recorded at least ten times. The rearrangement joins TRBV20-1 to TRBJ1-6; no clear D. With 0 bases removed from V and 15 bases from J, the gap between germline ends came to 6 bases. The CDR3 length is 10 residues. The germline gives CDR1 DFQATT, CDR2 SNEGSKA (reference sequence). The CDR3 protein is CSAREEDLHF. The CDR3 DNA sequence: TGCAGTGCTAGAGAGGAGGACCTCCACTTT.

Worth noting for this clone: Other DNA sequences in the sample encode the same CDR3. The chain is built from TRBV9 and TRBJ1-6; 10 bases are shared with TRBD1. Germline loops: CDR1 SGDLS, CDR2 YYNGEE. The V segment lost 0 bases and the J segment 8 bases; nucleotides outside the gene matches: 2. There are 15 residues in the CDR3. DNA for the CDR3: TGTGCCAGCAGCGTAGAGGGGACAGGGGATTCACCCCTCCACTTT. This gives the protein CASSVEGTGDSPLHF.

On this clone: One end of the junction fails to match germline, which may point to a read error. The chain carries TRBV28 and TRBJ1-1; TRBD1 is a possible D gene (6 bases). The CDR3 covers 15 residues. Germline-derived CDR1 and CDR2 are MDHEN and SYDVKM. CDR3 coding DNA: TGTGCCATCAATCGTTTGTGGGACATCCACACTCAAGCTTTCTTT. Its protein product is CAINRLWDIHTQAFF. The whole variable domain, filled in from reference TRBV28 and TRBJ1-1, reads DVKVTQSSRYLVKRTGEKVFLECVQDMDHENMFWYRQDPGLGLRLIYFSYDVKMKEKGDIPEGYSVSREKKERFSLILESASTNQTSMYLCAINRLWDIHTQAFFGQGTRLTVV.

Many counts were recorded for this clone. In the same sample, other DNA sequences code for this CDR3. The rearrangement links TRBV28 to TRBJ2-2, with D perhaps TRBD2 (6 bases). The germline gives CDR1 MDHEN, CDR2 SYDVKM. The V end was cut by 6 bases, the J end by 0 bases, with 14 bases between. This CDR3 spans 16 amino acids. Here the CDR3 DNA reads TGTGCCAGCAGATCCGGGGGTGTTCCGAACACCGGGGAGCTGTTTTTT. Residues: CASRSGGVPNTGELFF.

This clone was observed at least ten times. The chain carries TRBV19 and TRBJ2-3; TRBD2 aligns across 9 bases. J lost 3 bases, V lost 3 bases, and 4 bases had no gene match. CDR3 length: 15 residues. Germline assignment: CDR1 LNHDA and CDR2 SQIVND (reference sequence). The chain's CDR3 is CASSISAGGTDTQYF. The CDR3 coding sequence is TGTGCCAGTAGTATCTCGGCGGGAGGGACAGATACGCAGTATTTT.

The CDR3 protein is CASSQDHPGPYEQYF. DNA for the CDR3: TGCGCCAGCAGCCAAGATCACCCGGGCCCCTACGAGCAGTACTTC. This rearrangement joins TRBV4-1 to TRBJ2-7, with D uncertain. The CDR3 totals 15 residues. Deletions cut 0 bases from V and 2 bases from J, with 11 bases between. CDR1 MGHRA and CDR2 YSYEKL come from the germline V gene.

This clone was seen ten or more times. This rearrangement joins TRBV6-5 to TRBJ1-4, with TRBD1 matching over 12 bases. The trim removed 0 bases at V and 4 bases at J, leaving 9 bases unmatched. CDR3 length: 19 residues. CDR1 is MNHEY, CDR2 SVGAGI, per germline. DNA of the CDR3: TGTGCCAGCAGTTACTCGACTCCGGGACAGGGGGCCGGTAATGAAAAACTGTTTTTT. Translating gives CASSYSTPGQGAGNEKLFF.

This clone appeared many times. The gene calls are TRBV20-1 and TRBJ2-1, with D maybe TRBD2 (6 bases). This CDR3 is built from 13 residues. Trimming cost V 8 bases and J 3 bases, with 14 bases left between them. Germline lookup yields CDR1 DFQATT and CDR2 SNEGSKA (reference sequence). CDR3 sequence: CSLGGVGYNEQFF. CDR3 sequence (DNA): TGCAGTCTCGGGGGAGTGGGCTACAATGAGCAGTTCTTC.

This clone was detected ten times or more. The chain combines TRBV6-1 with TRBJ1-2; D is unclear. Germline-derived CDR1 and CDR2 are MNHNS and SASEGT. The CDR3 totals 14 residues. V lost 5 bases, J lost 11 bases, and 21 bases lay in between. The DNA for the CDR3 is TGTGCCAGCAGTCCGGGGAGAACTAGTAATCGATACACCTTC. Translated, it gives CASSPGRTSNRYTF.

This clone has ten or more counts. This sequence joins TRBV6-1 and TRBJ2-3, with D unresolved. The CDR3 is 13 amino acids. The germline V gene has CDR1 MNHNS and CDR2 SASEGT. Trimming stripped 7 bases from V and 4 bases from J, with 12 bases between. The CDR3 is CASTLSVADTQYF. DNA for the CDR3: TGTGCCAGCACTCTTTCCGTGGCAGATACGCAGTATTTT.

This clone was counted many times. J is TRBJ2-5 and V is TRBV24-1; D is perhaps TRBD2 (5 bases). The CDR3 has 13 residues. Trimming removed 3 bases at V and 5 bases at J, with 9 bases between. CDR1 is KGHDR, CDR2 SFDVKD, per germline. Written as DNA, the CDR3 is TGTGCCACCAGTGATCCAATAGCGGAGACCCAGTACTTC. Its protein is CATSDPIAETQYF.

Concerning this clone: The junction and the germline gene differ at one end; a read error may be behind it. The CDR3 sequence is CASSLGRRLSSYEQYF. The CDR3 bases are TGTGCCAGCAGCTTAGGAAGAAGGCTGAGCTCCTACGAGCAATACTTC. The chain joins TRBV7-8 to TRBJ2-7; D gene unclear. Looked up from germline, CDR1 is SGHVS and CDR2 is FQNEAQ. CDR3 length: 16 amino acids. The whole variable domain, filled in from reference TRBV7-8 and TRBJ2-7, reads GAGVSQSPRYKVAKRGQDVALRCDPISGHVSLFWYQQALGQGPEFLTYFQNEAQLDKSGLPSDRFFAERPEGSVSTLKIQRTQQEDSAVYLCASSLGRRLSSYEQYFGPGTRLTVT.